A single sample gave rise to the 12 T cell receptor beta chains below, sequenced in a study of tumor-infiltrating lymphocytes in oesophageal squamous cell carcinoma. Each CDR3 protein is one row after TCRdb ran MiXCR on the PCR reads. The profile covers 20,000 to 25,000 distinct CDR3 sequences, with approximately 34% appearing a single time and about 18% taken by the ten largest. Source material: esophageal tumor tissue. The receptors shown here come from a female donor with esophageal squamous cell carcinoma.

In the case of this clonotype: Sequence at one end of the junction differs from germline and may be a read error. The chain joins TRBV5-3 to TRBJ2-7, with 7 bases aligning to TRBD2. TRBV5-3 belongs to the ORF category, with a function that is uncertain. This CDR3 has 17 residues. The CDR3 reads CASSFYRGRAGANEQYF. In nucleotides, the CDR3 is TGTGCCAGCAGCTTTTATCGAGGGAGGGCCGGGGCGAACGAGCAGTACTTC.

This clonotype was observed a handful of times. The gene calls are TRBV7-2 and TRBJ2-7; perhaps TRBD2 as D (5 bases). Trimming stripped 3 bases from V and 2 bases from J, with 11 bases between. The CDR3 covers 14 residues. CDR1 and CDR2 from the germline V gene are SGHTA and FQGNSA. The DNA of the CDR3 is TGTGCCAGCAGCTTGAGGGCAGTGACCTACGAGCAGTACTTC. This gives the protein CASSLRAVTYEQYF. The full variable domain, its missing parts supplied by reference TRBV7-2 and TRBJ2-7, is GAGVSQSPSNKVTEKGKDVELRCDPISGHTALYWYRQSLGQGLEFLIYFQGNSAPDKSGLPSDRFSAERTGGSVSTLTIQRTQQEDSAVYLCASSLRAVTYEQYFGPGTRLTVT.

Comments on this clonotype: Because it lacks the conserved phenylalanine or tryptophan at the end, this CDR3 is likely a read error. The DNA is left out, because the CDR3 cannot be placed on it with certainty; the CDR3 is given as TCRdb lists it. This CDR3 reads CASTTSGNRYNEQFFGP. This chain connects TRBV10-2 to TRBJ2-3; TRBD2 is the table's D call and was not checked against the DNA. CDR1 is WSHSY and CDR2 is SAAADI in the germline V gene. The CDR3 is made up of 17 amino acids, end residues included.

At least ten counts were recorded for this clonotype. The rearrangement links TRBV5-6 to TRBJ2-3; tentatively, D is TRBD1 (5 bases). CDR3 length equals 17 residues. Trimming stripped 4 bases from V and 3 bases from J, with 21 bases between. Germline-derived CDR1 and CDR2 are SGHDT and YYEEEE. Here the CDR3 DNA reads TGTGCCAGCAGCCAGGGCGGTAGCCCCCTAGGGACAGATACGCAGTATTTT. This translates into CASSQGGSPLGTDTQYF.

This clonotype has ten or more counts. The chain carries TRBV7-8 and TRBJ1-5; TRBD1 might be the D (6 bases). CDR1 SGHVS and CDR2 FQNEAQ come from the germline V gene. The CDR3 contains 14 residues. The V end lost 3 bases, the J end lost 6 bases, and 12 bases lay between the germline ends. The CDR3 is CASSFRGSGQPQHF. CDR3 bases: TGTGCCAGCAGCTTCAGGGGTTCTGGTCAGCCCCAGCATTTT.

Notes on this clonotype: At one end the junction does not follow the germline gene, possibly because of a read error. V is TRBV28 and J is TRBJ1-4; D remains ambiguous. CDR3 size: 13 residues. CDR1 is MDHEN and CDR2 is SYDVKM in the germline V gene. CDR3 DNA: TGTGCCAGCAGTACGGTAATTTATGAAAAACTGTATTTT. Its protein is CASSTVIYEKLYF.

This clonotype was seen only once. This chain connects TRBV6-5 to TRBJ2-5; D remains unclear. Germline V gene sequence: CDR1 MNHEY, CDR2 SVGAGI. V was cut by 6 bases and J by 11 bases, with 19 bases left in between. CDR3 length equals 13 residues. CDR3 protein: CASRGNSANEQYF. The CDR3 DNA is TGTGCCAGCAGAGGTAACAGCGCCAATGAGCAGTACTTC.

This clonotype has a count of ten or more. The rearrangement joins TRBV28 to TRBJ2-1; D is unclear. The DNA end is more similar to TRBJ2-7, so the J call may be wrong. Germline assignment: CDR1 MDHEN and CDR2 SYDVKM. The CDR3 runs 12 residues. The DNA for the CDR3 is TGTGCCAGCAGTACCACGGCCTCGGAGCAGTACTTC. Protein sequence: CASSTTASEQYF.

This clonotype was counted ten times or more. The chain joins TRBV6-1 to TRBJ1-5, with D perhaps matching TRBD1 (5 bases). The CDR3 has 15 amino acids. Germline-derived CDR1 and CDR2 are MNHNS and SASEGT. V shed 1 base and J shed 5 bases, with 12 bases lying between them. The CDR3 is CASSEEGEGYQPQHF. The DNA for the CDR3 is TGTGCCAGCAGTGAAGAGGGAGAGGGGTATCAGCCCCAGCATTTT.

This clonotype was seen at least ten times. The rearrangement uses TRBV7-9 and TRBJ2-3; 10 bases line up with TRBD2. The CDR3 extends over 17 amino acids. Germline CDR1 and CDR2: SEHNR and FQNEAQ (reference sequence). The ends lost 9 bases at V and 5 bases at J; junction bases unmatched: 17. The CDR3 DNA reads TGTGCCAGTCTAGCGGGAGAGGCGTTTGGGGTTAGAGATACGCAGTATTTT. This translates into CASLAGEAFGVRDTQYF.

In this sample, this clonotype turned up many times. The chain has TRBV28 and TRBJ2-2, with 7 bases aligning to TRBD2. The trim removed 5 bases at V and 5 bases at J, leaving 17 bases unmatched. The CDR3 has 18 amino acids. Germline V gene sequence: CDR1 MDHEN, CDR2 SYDVKM. The CDR3 sequence: CASSRPPFGRAETGELFF. The CDR3 DNA follows: TGTGCCAGCAGTCGACCCCCTTTTGGGAGGGCCGAGACCGGGGAGCTGTTTTTT.

The chain joins TRBV2 to TRBJ2-3, with 7 bases lining up with TRBD2. The V and J ends lost 6 bases and 1 base, in that order; junction bases with no gene match: 7. Germline V CDR1 and CDR2: SNHLY, FYNNEI. This CDR3 has 15 amino acids. The CDR3 region is CASRREGQGTDTQYF. CDR3 in DNA: TGTGCCAGCAGGAGGGAGGGCCAGGGCACAGATACGCAGTATTTT.